This is a list of T cell receptor beta chains from one sample in a study of siplizumab effects on memory and regulatory T cells. Measured with immunoSEQ multiplex PCR; TCRdb has only the in-frame clones, and not every one. Among approximately 60,000 clones listed, 65% to 80% were seen once. The source material was memory CD4+ T cells sorted from blood. Source of these receptors: a human donor in good health. The CDR3 runs from the conserved cysteine through the conserved F or W. Fields, in order: clone size, D gene, J gene, V gene, CDR3 DNA, CDR3 protein. The D gene is left open where the match is weak. For some rows the clone size is stated as once, few or many, or as a class when expanded; others skip it.

clone size: -; D gene: -; J gene: TRBJ2-5; V gene: TRBV28; CDR3 DNA: TGTGCCAGCAGTTTGATGGGGGCGGCGTACCAAGAGACCCAGTACTTC; CDR3 protein: CASSLMGAAYQETQYF
clone size: -; D gene: TRBD1; J gene: TRBJ1-5; V gene: TRBV2; CDR3 DNA: TGTGCCAGCAGCGGACAGGGGGCAAGGCAGCCCCAGCATTTT; CDR3 protein: CASSGQGARQPQHF
clone size: -; D gene: -; J gene: TRBJ1-5; V gene: TRBV10-3; CDR3 DNA: TGTGCCATCAGTGACCCTTCGCGCAATCAGCCCCAGCATTTT; CDR3 protein: CAISDPSRNQPQHF
clone size: medium-sized; D gene: TRBD1; J gene: TRBJ2-7; V gene: TRBV4-2; CDR3 DNA: TGTGCCAGCAGCCAATTGGGACAGGGGAACGAGCAGTACTTC; CDR3 protein: CASSQLGQGNEQYF
clone size: -; D gene: -; J gene: TRBJ1-1; V gene: TRBV4-2; CDR3 DNA: TGTGCCAGCAGCCAAGATCTAACTGCGAACACTGAAGCTTTCTTT; CDR3 protein: CASSQDLTANTEAFF
clone size: -; D gene: -; J gene: TRBJ1-6; V gene: TRBV6-6; CDR3 DNA: TGTGCCAGCAGTTACATGAGGGTGGATTCACCCCTCCACTTT; CDR3 protein: CASSYMRVDSPLHF
clone size: -; D gene: -; J gene: TRBJ1-3; V gene: TRBV7-2; CDR3 DNA: TGTGCCAGCAGCTTATTAGGGACTTTCTCTGGAAACACCATATATTTT; CDR3 protein: CASSLLGTFSGNTIYF
clone size: -; D gene: -; J gene: TRBJ2-2; V gene: TRBV5-5; CDR3 DNA: TGTGCCAGCAGCTCTGGCCCTCGGGACACCGGGGAGCTGTTTTTT; CDR3 protein: CASSSGPRDTGELFF
clone size: -; D gene: TRBD2; J gene: TRBJ2-3; V gene: TRBV2; CDR3 DNA: TGTGCCAGCAGTAGACTAGCGGGGGGGCCCGGAGATACGCAGTATTTT; CDR3 protein: CASSRLAGGPGDTQYF
clone size: -; D gene: TRBD1; J gene: TRBJ1-5; V gene: TRBV19; CDR3 DNA: TGTGCCAGTAGTATGGGACAGGGGGCTTATCAGCCCCAGCATTTT; CDR3 protein: CASSMGQGAYQPQHF
clone size: -; D gene: -; J gene: TRBJ2-7; V gene: TRBV6-5; CDR3 DNA: TGTGCCAGCAGAGACAGGCAGGGAGACTACGAGCAGTACTTC; CDR3 protein: CASRDRQGDYEQYF
clone size: few; D gene: -; J gene: TRBJ1-1; V gene: TRBV6-5; CDR3 DNA: TGTGCCAGCAGTTACTCCGGCAGGGAAGCTTTCTTT; CDR3 protein: CASSYSGREAFF
clone size: -; D gene: TRBD1; J gene: TRBJ2-3; V gene: TRBV19; CDR3 DNA: TGTGCCAGTAGTCAGGGGGTTAGCACAGATACGCAGTATTTT; CDR3 protein: CASSQGVSTDTQYF
clone size: -; D gene: -; J gene: TRBJ1-1; V gene: TRBV23-1; CDR3 DNA: TGCGCCAGCAGTCAATCGGATAGGGCGCCGAACACTGAAGCTTTCTTT; CDR3 protein: CASSQSDRAPNTEAFF
clone size: -; D gene: TRBD1; J gene: TRBJ1-5; V gene: TRBV6-5; CDR3 DNA: TGTGCCAGCAGTTACTCGGGACAGGGCAATCAGCCCCAGCATTTT; CDR3 protein: CASSYSGQGNQPQHF
clone size: -; D gene: -; J gene: TRBJ1-5; V gene: TRBV6-1; CDR3 DNA: TGTGCTAGCAGTGTTTTGTTGGAGGTTAATCAGCCCCAGCATTTT; CDR3 protein: CASSVLLEVNQPQHF
clone size: -; D gene: -; J gene: TRBJ1-2; V gene: TRBV6-5; CDR3 DNA: TGTGCCAGCAGTTACTCGCAAGCGGGCTACACCTTC; CDR3 protein: CASSYSQAGYTF
clone size: -; D gene: -; J gene: TRBJ1-4; V gene: TRBV19; CDR3 DNA: TGTGCCAGCCTAGGACACTACGGATCTAATGAAAAACTGTTTTTT; CDR3 protein: CASLGHYGSNEKLFF
clone size: -; D gene: TRBD1; J gene: TRBJ2-3; V gene: TRBV29-1; CDR3 DNA: TGCAGCGTTGCCGACAGGGGCACAGATACGCAGTATTTT; CDR3 protein: CSVADRGTDTQYF
clone size: -; D gene: -; J gene: TRBJ2-7; V gene: TRBV27; CDR3 DNA: TGTGCCAGCAGTTTATTAGGGTCCCACGAGCAGTACTTC; CDR3 protein: CASSLLGSHEQYF
clone size: -; D gene: TRBD1; J gene: TRBJ2-2; V gene: TRBV19; CDR3 DNA: TGTGCCAGCCGGGACAGGCAAGCCACCGGGGAGCTGTTTTTT; CDR3 protein: CASRDRQATGELFF
clone size: -; D gene: TRBD1; J gene: TRBJ1-1; V gene: TRBV14; CDR3 DNA: TGTGCCAGCAGCCAACGGACAGGGTGGGGGAACACTGAAGCTTTCTTT; CDR3 protein: CASSQRTGWGNTEAFF
clone size: -; D gene: -; J gene: TRBJ2-7; V gene: TRBV5-1; CDR3 DNA: TGCGCCAGCAGCCCGGACAACTCCTACGAGCAGTACTTC; CDR3 protein: CASSPDNSYEQYF
clone size: -; D gene: -; J gene: TRBJ1-5; V gene: TRBV27; CDR3 DNA: TGTGCCAGCAGTTTGCAGGGAGGCAATCAGCCCCAGCATTTT; CDR3 protein: CASSLQGGNQPQHF
clone size: -; D gene: -; J gene: TRBJ2-6; V gene: TRBV6-6; CDR3 DNA: TGTGCCAGCAGTCCCTTACTGACTGGGGCCAACGTCCTGACTTTC; CDR3 protein: CASSPLLTGANVLTF
clone size: -; D gene: TRBD1; J gene: TRBJ2-7; V gene: TRBV6-5; CDR3 DNA: TGTGCCAGCAGTTACGGGGACAGGGGCCCCTACGAGCAGTACTTC; CDR3 protein: CASSYGDRGPYEQYF
clone size: -; D gene: -; J gene: TRBJ1-5; V gene: TRBV28; CDR3 DNA: TGTGCCAGTTTGGGTAGTGGGCAGGGCCTTCAGCCCCAGCATTTT; CDR3 protein: CASLGSGQGLQPQHF
clone size: -; D gene: -; J gene: TRBJ1-4; V gene: TRBV2; CDR3 DNA: TGTGCCAGCAAAATGGGTCGAGATGAAAAACTGTTTTTT; CDR3 protein: CASKMGRDEKLFF
clone size: -; D gene: -; J gene: TRBJ1-3; V gene: TRBV7-2; CDR3 DNA: TGTGCCAGCAGCTTAGAGGGTTTCCTAGTGGGAAACACCATATATTTT; CDR3 protein: CASSLEGFLVGNTIYF
clone size: -; D gene: TRBD1; J gene: TRBJ2-7; V gene: TRBV30; CDR3 DNA: TGTGCCTGGAGCGTTATGGGGACAGGGTTATATGAGCAGTACTTC; CDR3 protein: CAWSVMGTGLYEQYF
clone size: once; D gene: -; J gene: TRBJ2-5; V gene: TRBV10-3; CDR3 DNA: TGTGCCATCAGTGCGGGAATCGAGACCCAGTACTTC; CDR3 protein: CAISAGIETQYF
clone size: -; D gene: -; J gene: TRBJ2-7; V gene: TRBV10-3; CDR3 DNA: TGTGCCATCAGTCGGGCCGGGGCAGGAGAGCAGTACTTC; CDR3 protein: CAISRAGAGEQYF
clone size: -; D gene: -; J gene: TRBJ2-3; V gene: TRBV7-8; CDR3 DNA: TGTGCCAGCAGCTTAATAGGGGGTAGCACAGATACGCAGTATTTT; CDR3 protein: CASSLIGGSTDTQYF
clone size: once; D gene: -; J gene: TRBJ1-2; V gene: TRBV2; CDR3 DNA: TGTGCCAGCAGTGATGGACAGTTGGGCTACACCTTC; CDR3 protein: CASSDGQLGYTF
clone size: -; D gene: TRBD2; J gene: TRBJ2-5; V gene: TRBV12-5; CDR3 DNA: TGTGCTAGTGGTCCCGCGGGGGGCGGGGAGACCCAGTACTTC; CDR3 protein: CASGPAGGGETQYF
clone size: -; D gene: -; J gene: TRBJ2-2; V gene: TRBV10-3; CDR3 DNA: TGTGCCATCAGTGTTACCACCGGGGAGCTGTTTTTT; CDR3 protein: CAISVTTGELFF
clone size: -; D gene: -; J gene: TRBJ2-3; V gene: TRBV10-1; CDR3 DNA: TGCGCCAGCAGTGTACACGGTACAGATACGCAGTATTTT; CDR3 protein: CASSVHGTDTQYF